This T cell receptor beta chain emerged from a study of cytomegalovirus exposure and HLA in healthy donors. The study ran its PCR with 60 Vbeta and 13 Jbeta primers. Assay: immunoSEQ multiplex PCR; the TCRdb copy retains only in-frame clones and omits some. Of roughly 170,000 clones in the sample, 80% to 90% were seen once. With respect to this clone: The antigen is unknown.

Whole-study findings and limits: Despite most TCR sequences being rare, some public TCRs occurred in many donors. Excluded were some V segments that proved indistinguishable, including TRBV6-2 and TRBV6-3.

V was pared by 4 bases and J by 8 bases, with 11 bases between. Germline loops: CDR1 MGHDK, CDR2 SYGVNS. The CDR3 consists of 12 residues. This rearrangement joins TRBV25-1 to TRBJ1-1; D may be TRBD1 (5 bases). The TCR was taken from a girl aged 2 to 9 in good health and CMV-seropositive. The sample taken for sequencing was PBMCs. The CDR3: CASSVGAGEAFF. The CDR3 DNA reads as TGTGCCAGCAGTGTAGGGGCTGGAGAAGCTTTCTTT.